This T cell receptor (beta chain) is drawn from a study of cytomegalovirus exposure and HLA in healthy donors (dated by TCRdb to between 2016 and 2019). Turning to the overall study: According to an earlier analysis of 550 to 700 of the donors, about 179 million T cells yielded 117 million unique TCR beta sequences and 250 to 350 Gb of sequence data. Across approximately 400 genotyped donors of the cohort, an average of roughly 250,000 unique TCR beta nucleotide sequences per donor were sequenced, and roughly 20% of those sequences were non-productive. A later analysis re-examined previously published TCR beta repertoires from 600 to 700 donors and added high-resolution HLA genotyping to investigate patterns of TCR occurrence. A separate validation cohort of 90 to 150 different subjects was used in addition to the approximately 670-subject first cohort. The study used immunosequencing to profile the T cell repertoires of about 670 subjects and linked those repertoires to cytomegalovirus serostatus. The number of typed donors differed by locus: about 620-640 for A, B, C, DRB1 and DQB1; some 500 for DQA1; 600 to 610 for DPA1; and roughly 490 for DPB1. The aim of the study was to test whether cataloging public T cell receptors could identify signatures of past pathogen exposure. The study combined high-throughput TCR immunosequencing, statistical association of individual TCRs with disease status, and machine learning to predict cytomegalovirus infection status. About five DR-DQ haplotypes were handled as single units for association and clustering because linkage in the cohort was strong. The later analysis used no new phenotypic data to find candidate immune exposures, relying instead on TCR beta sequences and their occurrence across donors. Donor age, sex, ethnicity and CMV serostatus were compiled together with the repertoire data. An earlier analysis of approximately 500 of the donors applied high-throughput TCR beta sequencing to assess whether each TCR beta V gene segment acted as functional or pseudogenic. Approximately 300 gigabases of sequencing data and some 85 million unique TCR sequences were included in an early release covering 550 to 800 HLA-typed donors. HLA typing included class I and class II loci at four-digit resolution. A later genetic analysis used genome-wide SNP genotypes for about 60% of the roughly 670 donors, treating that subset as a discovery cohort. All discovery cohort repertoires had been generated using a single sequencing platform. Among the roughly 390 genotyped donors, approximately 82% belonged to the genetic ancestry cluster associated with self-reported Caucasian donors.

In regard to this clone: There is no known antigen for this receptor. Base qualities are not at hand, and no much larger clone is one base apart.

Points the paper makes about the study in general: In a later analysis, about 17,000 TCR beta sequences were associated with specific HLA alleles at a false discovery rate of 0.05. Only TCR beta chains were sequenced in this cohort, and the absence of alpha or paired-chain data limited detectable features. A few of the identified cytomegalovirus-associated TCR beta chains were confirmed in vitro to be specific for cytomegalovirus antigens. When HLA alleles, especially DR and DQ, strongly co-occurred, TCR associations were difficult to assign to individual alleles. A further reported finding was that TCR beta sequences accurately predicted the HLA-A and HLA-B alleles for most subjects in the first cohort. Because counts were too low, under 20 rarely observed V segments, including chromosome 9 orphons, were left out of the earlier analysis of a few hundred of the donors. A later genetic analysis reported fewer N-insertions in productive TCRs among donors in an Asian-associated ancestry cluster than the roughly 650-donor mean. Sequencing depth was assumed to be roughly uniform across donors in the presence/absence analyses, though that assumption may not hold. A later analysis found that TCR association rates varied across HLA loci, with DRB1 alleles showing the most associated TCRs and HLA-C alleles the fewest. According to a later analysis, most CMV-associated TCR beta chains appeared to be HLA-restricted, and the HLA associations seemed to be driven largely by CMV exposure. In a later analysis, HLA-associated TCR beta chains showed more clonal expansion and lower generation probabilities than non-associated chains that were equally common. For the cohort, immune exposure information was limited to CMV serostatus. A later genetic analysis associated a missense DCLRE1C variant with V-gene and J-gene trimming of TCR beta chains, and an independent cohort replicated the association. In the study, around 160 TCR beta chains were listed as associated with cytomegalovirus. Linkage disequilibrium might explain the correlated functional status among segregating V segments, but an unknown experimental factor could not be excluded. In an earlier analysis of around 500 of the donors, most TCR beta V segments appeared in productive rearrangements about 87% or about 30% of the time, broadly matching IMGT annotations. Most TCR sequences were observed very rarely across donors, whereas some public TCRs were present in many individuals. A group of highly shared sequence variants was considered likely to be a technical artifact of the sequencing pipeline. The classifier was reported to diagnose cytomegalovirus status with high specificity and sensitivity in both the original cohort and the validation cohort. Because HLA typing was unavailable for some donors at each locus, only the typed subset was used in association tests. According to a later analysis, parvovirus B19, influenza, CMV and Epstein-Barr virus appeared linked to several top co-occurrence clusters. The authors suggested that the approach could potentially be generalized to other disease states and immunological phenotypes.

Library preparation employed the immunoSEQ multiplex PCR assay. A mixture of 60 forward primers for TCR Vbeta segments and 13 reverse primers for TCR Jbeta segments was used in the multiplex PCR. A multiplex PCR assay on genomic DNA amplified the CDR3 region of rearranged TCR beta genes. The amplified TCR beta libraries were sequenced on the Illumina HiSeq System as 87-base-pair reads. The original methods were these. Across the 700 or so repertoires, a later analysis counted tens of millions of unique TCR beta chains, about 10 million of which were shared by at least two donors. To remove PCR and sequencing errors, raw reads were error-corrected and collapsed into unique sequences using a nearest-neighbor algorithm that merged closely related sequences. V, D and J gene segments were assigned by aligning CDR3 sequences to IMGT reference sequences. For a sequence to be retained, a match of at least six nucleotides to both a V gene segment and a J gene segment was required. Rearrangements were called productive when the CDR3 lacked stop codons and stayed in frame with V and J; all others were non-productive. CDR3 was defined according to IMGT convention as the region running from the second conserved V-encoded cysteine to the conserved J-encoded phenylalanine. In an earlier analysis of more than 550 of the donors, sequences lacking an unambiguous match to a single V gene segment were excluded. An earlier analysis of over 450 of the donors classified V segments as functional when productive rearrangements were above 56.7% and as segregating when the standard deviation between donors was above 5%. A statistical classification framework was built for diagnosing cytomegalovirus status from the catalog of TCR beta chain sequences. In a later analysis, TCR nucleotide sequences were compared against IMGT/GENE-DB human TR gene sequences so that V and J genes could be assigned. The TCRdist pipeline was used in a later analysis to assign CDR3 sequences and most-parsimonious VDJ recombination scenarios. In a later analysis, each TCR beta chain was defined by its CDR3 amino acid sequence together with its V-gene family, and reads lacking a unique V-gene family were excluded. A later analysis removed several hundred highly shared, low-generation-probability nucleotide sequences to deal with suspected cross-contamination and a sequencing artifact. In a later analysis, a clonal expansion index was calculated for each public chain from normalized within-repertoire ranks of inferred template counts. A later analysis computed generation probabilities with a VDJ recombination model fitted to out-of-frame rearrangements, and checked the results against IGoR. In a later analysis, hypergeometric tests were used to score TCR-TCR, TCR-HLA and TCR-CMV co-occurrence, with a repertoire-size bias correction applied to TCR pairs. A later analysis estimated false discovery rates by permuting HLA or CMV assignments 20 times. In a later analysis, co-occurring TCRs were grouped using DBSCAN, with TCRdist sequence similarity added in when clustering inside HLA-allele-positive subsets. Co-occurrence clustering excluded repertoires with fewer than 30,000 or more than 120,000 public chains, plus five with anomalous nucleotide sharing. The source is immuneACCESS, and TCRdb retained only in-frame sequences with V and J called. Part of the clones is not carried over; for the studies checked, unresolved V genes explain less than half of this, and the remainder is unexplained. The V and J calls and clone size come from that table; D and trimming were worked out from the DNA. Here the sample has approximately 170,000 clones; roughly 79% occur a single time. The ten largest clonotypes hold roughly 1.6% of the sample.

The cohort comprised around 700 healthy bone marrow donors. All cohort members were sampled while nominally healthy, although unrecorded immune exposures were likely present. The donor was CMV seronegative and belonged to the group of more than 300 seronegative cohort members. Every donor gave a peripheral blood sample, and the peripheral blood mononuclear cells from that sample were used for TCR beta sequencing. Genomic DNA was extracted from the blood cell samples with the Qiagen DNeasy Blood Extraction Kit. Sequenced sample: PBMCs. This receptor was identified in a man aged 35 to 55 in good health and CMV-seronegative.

The CDR3 corresponds to CATGTGSLYGYTF. DNA sequence: TGTGCCACCGGGACAGGGAGTCTCTATGGCTACACCTTC. The chain was built from TRBV15 and TRBJ1-2, with 9 bases aligning to TRBD1. CDR1 and CDR2, looked up from the germline V gene (reference sequence), are LNHNV and YYDKDF. Compared with germline, V lacks 8 bases and J lacks 4 bases; bases without a gene match: 5. The CDR3 runs 13 residues from the cysteine to the phenylalanine. Left in the record is the CDR3 DNA by itself, 39 bases read in frame from the first base.